Given below is one T cell receptor (beta chain) in context. Per germline, CDR1 SGHDN and CDR2 FVKESK. The CDR3 has 14 residues. V lost 4 bases, J lost 7 bases, and 14 bases lay in between. The sample is drawn from a study of blood T cell repertoires in COVID-19. Looking at the study overall: The samples span acute and convalescent COVID-19 from the United States, Italy and Spain.

TCRdb's copy holds only in-frame clones and misses some; the assay was immunoSEQ multiplex PCR. The sample lists 250,000 to 300,000 clones; around three quarters were seen once. The V and J genes are TRBV14 and TRBJ2-1; possible D gene TRBD1, 5 bases. This receptor was identified in a woman older than 75 with acute or convalescent COVID-19. The sequenced sample was peripheral blood. In nucleotides, the CDR3 is TGTGCCAGCAGCCGAGCATCCGCAGGGAATGAGCAGTTCTTC. This gives the protein CASSRASAGNEQFF. Combining the CDR3 with reference TRBV14 and TRBJ2-1 gives the whole variable domain EAGVTQFPSHSVIEKGQTVTLRCDPISGHDNLYWYRRVMGKEIKFLLHFVKESKQDESGMPNNRFLAERTGGTYSTLKVQPAELEDSGVYFCASSRASAGNEQFFGPGTRLTVL.